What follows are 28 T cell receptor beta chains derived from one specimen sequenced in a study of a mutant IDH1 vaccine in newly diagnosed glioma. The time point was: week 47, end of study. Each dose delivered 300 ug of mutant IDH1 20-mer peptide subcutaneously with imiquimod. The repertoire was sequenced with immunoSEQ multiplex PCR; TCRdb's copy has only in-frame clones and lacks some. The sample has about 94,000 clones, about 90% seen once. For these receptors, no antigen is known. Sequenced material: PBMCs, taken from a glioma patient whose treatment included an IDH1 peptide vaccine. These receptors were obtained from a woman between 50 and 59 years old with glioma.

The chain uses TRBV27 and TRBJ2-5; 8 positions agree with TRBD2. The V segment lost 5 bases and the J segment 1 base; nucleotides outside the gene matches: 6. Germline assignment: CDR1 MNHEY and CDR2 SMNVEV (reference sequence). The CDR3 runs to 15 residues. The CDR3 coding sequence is TGTGCCAGCAGTCCTCGGACTAGCAGCCAAGAGACCCAGTACTTC. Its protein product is CASSPRTSSQETQYF.

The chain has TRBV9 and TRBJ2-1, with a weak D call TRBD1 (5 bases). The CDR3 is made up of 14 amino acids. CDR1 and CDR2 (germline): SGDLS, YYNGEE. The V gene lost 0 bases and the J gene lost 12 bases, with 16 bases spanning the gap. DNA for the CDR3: TGTGCCAGCAGCGTAGACACAGGCCCCCCCGGGCAGTTCTTC. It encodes CASSVDTGPPGQFF. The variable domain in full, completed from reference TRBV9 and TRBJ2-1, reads DSGVTQTPKHLITATGQRVTLRCSPRSGDLSVYWYQQSLDQGLQFLIQYYNGEERAKGNILERFSAQQFPDLHSELNLSSLELGDSALYFCASSVDTGPPGQFFGPGTRLTVL.

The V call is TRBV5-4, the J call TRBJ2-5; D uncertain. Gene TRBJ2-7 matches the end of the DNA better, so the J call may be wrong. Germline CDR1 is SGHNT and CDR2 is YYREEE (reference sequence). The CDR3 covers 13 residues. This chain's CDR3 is CASSLSLEAEQYF. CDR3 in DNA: TGTGCCAGCAGCTTGAGTCTGGAAGCCGAGCAGTACTTC.

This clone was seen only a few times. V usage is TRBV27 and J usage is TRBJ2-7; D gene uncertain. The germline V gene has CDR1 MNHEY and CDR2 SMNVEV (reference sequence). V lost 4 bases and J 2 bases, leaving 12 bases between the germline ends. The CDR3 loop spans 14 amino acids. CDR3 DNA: TGTGCCAGCAGTTCGGGCCCTCCCCCCTACGAGCAGTACTTC. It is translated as CASSSGPPPYEQYF.

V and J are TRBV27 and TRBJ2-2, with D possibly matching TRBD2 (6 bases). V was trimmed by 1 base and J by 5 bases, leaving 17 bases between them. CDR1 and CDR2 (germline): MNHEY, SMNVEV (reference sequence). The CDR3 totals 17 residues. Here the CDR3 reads CASSLLTLAGFTGELFF. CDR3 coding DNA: TGTGCCAGCAGTTTATTGACCCTGGCGGGGTTTACCGGGGAGCTGTTTTTT.

CDR3 bases: TGTGCCAGCTCACCAGGACTAGCGGACACAGATACGCAGTATTTT. This sequence encodes CASSPGLADTDTQYF. The V call is TRBV18, the J call TRBJ2-3; 10 bases are shared with TRBD2. CDR3 size: 15 residues. Germline V gene lookup returns CDR1 KGHSH and CDR2 LQKENI. With V trimmed by 2 bases and J by 2 bases, 1 base remained unmatched.

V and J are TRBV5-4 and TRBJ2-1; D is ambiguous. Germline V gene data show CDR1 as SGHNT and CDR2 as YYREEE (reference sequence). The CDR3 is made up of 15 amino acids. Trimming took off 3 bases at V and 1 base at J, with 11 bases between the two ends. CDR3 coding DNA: TGTGCCAGCAGCTGGAATGGGGATTCCTACAATGAGCAGTTCTTC. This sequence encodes CASSWNGDSYNEQFF.

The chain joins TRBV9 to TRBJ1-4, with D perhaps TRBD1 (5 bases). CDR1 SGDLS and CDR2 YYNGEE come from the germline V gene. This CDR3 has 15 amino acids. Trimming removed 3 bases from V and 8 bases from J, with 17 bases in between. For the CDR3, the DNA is TGTGCCAGCAGCGCCTTAGACAGTAGAGGGGAAAAACTGTTTTTT. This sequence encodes CASSALDSRGEKLFF.

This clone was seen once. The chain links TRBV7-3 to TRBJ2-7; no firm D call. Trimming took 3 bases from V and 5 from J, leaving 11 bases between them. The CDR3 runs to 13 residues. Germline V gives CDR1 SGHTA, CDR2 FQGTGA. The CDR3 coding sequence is TGTGCCAGCAGCTTCGGGCCTCGGAACGAGCAGTACTTC. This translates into CASSFGPRNEQYF. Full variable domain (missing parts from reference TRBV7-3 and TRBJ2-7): GAGVSQTPSNKVTEKGKYVELRCDPISGHTALYWYRQSLGQGPEFLIYFQGTGAADDSGLPNDRFFAVRPEGSVSTLKIQRTERGDSAVYLCASSFGPRNEQYFGPGTRLTVT.

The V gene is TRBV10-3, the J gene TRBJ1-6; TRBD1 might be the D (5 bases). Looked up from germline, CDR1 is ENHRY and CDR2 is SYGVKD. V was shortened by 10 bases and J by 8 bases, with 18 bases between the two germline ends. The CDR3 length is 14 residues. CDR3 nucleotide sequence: TGTGCCACCTCCCCAGAGCGGGGGTATTCACCCCTCCACTTT. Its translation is CATSPERGYSPLHF.

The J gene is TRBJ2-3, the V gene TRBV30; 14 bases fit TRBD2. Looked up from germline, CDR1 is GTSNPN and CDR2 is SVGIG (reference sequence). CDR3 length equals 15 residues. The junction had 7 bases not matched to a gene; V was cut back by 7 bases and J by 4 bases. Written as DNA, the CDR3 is TGTGCCTACTCCGGGACTAGCGGGAGTGCAGATACGCAGTATTTT. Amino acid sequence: CAYSGTSGSADTQYF.

The CDR3 DNA is TGTGCCAGCAGCCATCCGGGACAGGGGTATAATGAGCAGTTCTTC. Its translation is CASSHPGQGYNEQFF. This chain links TRBV7-3 with TRBJ2-1; 10 bases are a match to TRBD1. Germline CDR1 SGHTA, CDR2 FQGTGA. V was pared by 5 bases and J by 7 bases, with 8 bases of the junction left unmatched. CDR3 size: 15 residues.

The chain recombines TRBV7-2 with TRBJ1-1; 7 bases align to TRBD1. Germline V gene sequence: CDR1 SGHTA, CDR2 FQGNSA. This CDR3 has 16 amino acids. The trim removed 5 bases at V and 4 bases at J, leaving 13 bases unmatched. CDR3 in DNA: TGTGCCAGCAGCAACCGCAGGGGGAGGATGGGCACTGAAGCTTTCTTT. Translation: CASSNRRGRMGTEAFF.

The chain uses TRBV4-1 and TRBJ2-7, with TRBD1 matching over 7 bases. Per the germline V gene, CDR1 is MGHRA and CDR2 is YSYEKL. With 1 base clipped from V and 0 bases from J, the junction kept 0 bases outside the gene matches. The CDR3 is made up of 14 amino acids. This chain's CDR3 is CASSQAGGSYEQYF. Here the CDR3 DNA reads TGCGCCAGCAGCCAAGCAGGGGGCTCCTACGAGCAGTACTTC.

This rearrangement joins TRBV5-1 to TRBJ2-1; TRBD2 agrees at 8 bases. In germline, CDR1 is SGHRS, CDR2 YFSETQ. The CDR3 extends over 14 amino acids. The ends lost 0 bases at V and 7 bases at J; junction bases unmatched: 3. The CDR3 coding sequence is TGCGCCAGCAGCTTGGTACAGCGGGAGAATGAGCAGTTCTTC. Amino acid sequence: CASSLVQRENEQFF.

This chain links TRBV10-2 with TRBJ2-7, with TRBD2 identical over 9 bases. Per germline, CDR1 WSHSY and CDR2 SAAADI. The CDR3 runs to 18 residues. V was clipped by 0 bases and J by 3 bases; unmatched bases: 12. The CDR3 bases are TGCGCCAGCAGTGAGTCAAGGTATGAGGGACTAGCTTTCTACGAGCAGTACTTC. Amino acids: CASSESRYEGLAFYEQYF.

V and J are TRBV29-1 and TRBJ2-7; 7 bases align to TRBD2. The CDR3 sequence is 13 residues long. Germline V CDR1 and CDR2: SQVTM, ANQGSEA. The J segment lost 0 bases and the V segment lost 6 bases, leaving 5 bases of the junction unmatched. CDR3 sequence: CSVVAGPSYEQYF. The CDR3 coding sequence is TGCAGCGTGGTAGCGGGCCCCTCCTACGAGCAGTACTTC.

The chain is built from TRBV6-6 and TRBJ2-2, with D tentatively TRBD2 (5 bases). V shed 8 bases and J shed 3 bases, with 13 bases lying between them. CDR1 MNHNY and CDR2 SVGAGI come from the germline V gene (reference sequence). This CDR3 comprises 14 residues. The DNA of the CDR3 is TGTGCCAGCTGCCCGGACTTCGACACCGGGGAGCTGTTTTTT. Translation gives CASCPDFDTGELFF.

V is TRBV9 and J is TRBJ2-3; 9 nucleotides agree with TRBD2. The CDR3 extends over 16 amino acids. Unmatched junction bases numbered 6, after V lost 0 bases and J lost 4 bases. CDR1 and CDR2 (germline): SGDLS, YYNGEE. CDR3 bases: TGTGCCAGCAGCGTAGAGGTTAGCGGGAGTTCAGATACGCAGTATTTT. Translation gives CASSVEVSGSSDTQYF.

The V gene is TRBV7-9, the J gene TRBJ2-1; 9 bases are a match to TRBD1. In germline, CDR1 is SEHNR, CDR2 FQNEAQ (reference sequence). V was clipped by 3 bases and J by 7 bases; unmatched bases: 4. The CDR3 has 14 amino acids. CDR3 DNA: TGTGCCAGCAGCTTGGGGACAGGGAATAATGAGCAGTTCTTC. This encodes CASSLGTGNNEQFF. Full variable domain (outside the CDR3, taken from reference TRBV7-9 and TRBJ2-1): DTGVSQNPRHKITKRGQNVTFRCDPISEHNRLYWYRQTLGQGPEFLTYFQNEAQLEKSRLLSDRFSAERPKGSFSTLEIQRTEQGDSAMYLCASSLGTGNNEQFFGPGTRLTVL.

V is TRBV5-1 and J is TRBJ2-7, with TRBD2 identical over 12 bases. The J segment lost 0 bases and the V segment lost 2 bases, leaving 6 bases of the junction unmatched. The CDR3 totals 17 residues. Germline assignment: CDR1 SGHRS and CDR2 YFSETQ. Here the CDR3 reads CASSFLAGGRSSYEQYF. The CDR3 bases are TGCGCCAGCAGCTTTCTAGCGGGAGGGCGGAGCTCCTACGAGCAGTACTTC.

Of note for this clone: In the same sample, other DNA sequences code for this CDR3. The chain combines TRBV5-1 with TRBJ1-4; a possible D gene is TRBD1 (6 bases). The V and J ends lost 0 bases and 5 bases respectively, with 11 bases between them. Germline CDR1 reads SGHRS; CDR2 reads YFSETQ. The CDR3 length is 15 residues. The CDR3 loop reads CASSLGTGRNEKLFF. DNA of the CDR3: TGCGCCAGCAGCTTGGGTACAGGGAGAAATGAAAAACTGTTTTTT.

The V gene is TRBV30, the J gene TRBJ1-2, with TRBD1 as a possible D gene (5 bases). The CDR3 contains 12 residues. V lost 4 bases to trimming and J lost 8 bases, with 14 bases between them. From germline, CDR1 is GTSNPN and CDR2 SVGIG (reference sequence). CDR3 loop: CAWKGQGGGYTF. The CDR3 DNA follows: TGTGCCTGGAAGGGTCAGGGCGGGGGCTACACCTTC.

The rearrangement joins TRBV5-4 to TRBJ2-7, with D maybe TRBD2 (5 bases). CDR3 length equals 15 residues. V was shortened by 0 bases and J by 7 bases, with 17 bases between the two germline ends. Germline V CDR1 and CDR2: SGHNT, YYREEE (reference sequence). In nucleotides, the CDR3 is TGTGCCAGCAGCTTGGTGGCGGCAGTGCGAGGGGAGCAGTACTTC. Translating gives CASSLVAAVRGEQYF.

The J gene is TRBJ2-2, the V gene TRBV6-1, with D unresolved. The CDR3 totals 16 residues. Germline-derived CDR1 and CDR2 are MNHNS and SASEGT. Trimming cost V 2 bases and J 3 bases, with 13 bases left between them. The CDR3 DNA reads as TGTGCCAGCAGTGAACGGGCAGGCGGATACACCGGGGAGCTGTTTTTT. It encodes CASSERAGGYTGELFF.

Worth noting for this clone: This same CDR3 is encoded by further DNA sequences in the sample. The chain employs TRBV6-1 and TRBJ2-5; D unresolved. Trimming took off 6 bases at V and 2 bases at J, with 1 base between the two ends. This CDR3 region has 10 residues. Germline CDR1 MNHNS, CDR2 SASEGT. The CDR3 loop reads CASRQETQYF. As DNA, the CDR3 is TGTGCCAGCAGACAAGAGACCCAGTACTTC.

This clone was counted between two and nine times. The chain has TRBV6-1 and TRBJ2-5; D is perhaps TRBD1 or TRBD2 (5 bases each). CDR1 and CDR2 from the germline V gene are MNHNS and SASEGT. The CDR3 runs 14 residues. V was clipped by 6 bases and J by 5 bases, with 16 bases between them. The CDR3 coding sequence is TGTGCCAGCAGCCAGGATCATGAGGGGGAGACCCAGTACTTC. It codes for CASSQDHEGETQYF.

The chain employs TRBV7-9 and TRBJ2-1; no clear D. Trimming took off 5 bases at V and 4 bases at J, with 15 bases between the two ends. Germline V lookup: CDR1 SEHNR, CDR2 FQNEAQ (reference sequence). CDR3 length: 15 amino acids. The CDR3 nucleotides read TGTGCCAGCAGCGACCGTTTGTACAAGTACAATGAGCAGTTCTTC. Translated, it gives CASSDRLYKYNEQFF.